A selection of T cell receptor beta chains follows, all from one sample in a study of OX40 agonist ivuxolimab in advanced cancers. The protocol was immunoSEQ multiplex PCR, while the TCRdb copy is restricted to in-frame clones and leaves out a portion. The data show about 23,000 clones, under 90% seen once. This specimen was CD4+ or CD8+ T cells sorted from blood, taken in a trial of the OX40 agonist ivuxolimab. Receptors were obtained from an adult with an advanced solid tumor such as melanoma, head and neck, liver or kidney cancer. Both conserved end residues are part of each CDR3. A D gene is named only where the DNA matches it firmly. Only part of the rows carry a size: once, few, many, or a class if the clone is expanded.

V gene: TRBV19
clone size: -
J gene: TRBJ1-2
D gene: -
CDR3 protein: CASSISDFNYGYTF
CDR3 DNA: TGTGCCAGTAGTATCTCGGACTTTAACTATGGCTACACCTTC

V gene: TRBV10-3
clone size: -
J gene: TRBJ2-7
D gene: -
CDR3 protein: CAISVRGYEDYEQYF
CDR3 DNA: TGTGCCATCAGTGTAAGGGGGTACGAGGATTACGAGCAGTACTTC

V gene: TRBV6-5
clone size: -
J gene: TRBJ1-6
D gene: TRBD1
CDR3 protein: CASTSDRGHSPLHF
CDR3 DNA: TGTGCCAGCACCTCTGACAGGGGGCATTCACCCCTCCACTTT

V gene: TRBV5-4
clone size: -
J gene: TRBJ1-1
D gene: -
CDR3 protein: CASSLGGVDFF
CDR3 DNA: TGTGCCAGCAGCTTGGGGGGGGTGGATTTCTTT

V gene: TRBV11-3
clone size: few
J gene: TRBJ2-1
D gene: -
CDR3 protein: CASSLRDAPVNEQFF
CDR3 DNA: TGTGCCAGCAGCTTAAGGGACGCCCCAGTCAATGAGCAGTTCTTC

V gene: TRBV27
clone size: -
J gene: TRBJ1-1
D gene: -
CDR3 protein: CASSSQQRGTEAFF
CDR3 DNA: TGTGCCAGCAGTTCCCAGCAAAGGGGCACTGAAGCTTTCTTT

V gene: TRBV5-1
clone size: -
J gene: TRBJ2-7
D gene: -
CDR3 protein: CASSLVASEELGYGYEQYF
CDR3 DNA: TGCGCCAGCAGCTTGGTGGCCAGCGAGGAACTGGGATATGGATACGAGCAGTACTTC

V gene: TRBV27
clone size: -
J gene: TRBJ2-7
D gene: TRBD2
CDR3 protein: CASSVLWGGEQYF
CDR3 DNA: TGTGCCAGCAGTGTCCTCTGGGGGGGCGAGCAGTACTTC

V gene: TRBV7-9
clone size: -
J gene: TRBJ2-3
D gene: TRBD1
CDR3 protein: CASSYSGTGQYF
CDR3 DNA: TGTGCCAGCAGTTATTCCGGGACAGGCCAGTATTTT

V gene: TRBV19
clone size: -
J gene: TRBJ1-1
D gene: -
CDR3 protein: CASSIGSGEAFF
CDR3 DNA: TGTGCCAGTAGTATAGGGAGCGGTGAAGCTTTCTTT

V gene: TRBV6-1
clone size: -
J gene: TRBJ2-1
D gene: -
CDR3 protein: CASRGRYNEQFF
CDR3 DNA: TGTGCCAGCAGGGGACGGTACAATGAGCAGTTCTTC

V gene: TRBV7-9
clone size: -
J gene: TRBJ1-4
D gene: -
CDR3 protein: CASSLDSQRNEKLFF
CDR3 DNA: TGTGCCAGCAGCTTAGACTCACAGAGAAATGAAAAACTGTTTTTT

V gene: TRBV5-1
clone size: -
J gene: TRBJ2-5
D gene: TRBD1
CDR3 protein: CASSLAQGAEIGQETQYF
CDR3 DNA: TGCGCCAGCAGCTTGGCACAGGGGGCTGAGATCGGGCAAGAGACCCAGTACTTC

V gene: TRBV9
clone size: -
J gene: TRBJ1-2
D gene: -
CDR3 protein: CASSGGTRGNGYTF
CDR3 DNA: TGTGCCAGCAGCGGTGGGACCCGCGGTAACGGCTACACCTTC

V gene: TRBV4-3
clone size: -
J gene: TRBJ2-3
D gene: TRBD1
CDR3 protein: CASRRDRGTDTQYF
CDR3 DNA: TGCGCCAGCAGAAGGGACAGGGGCACAGATACGCAGTATTTT

V gene: TRBV6-1
clone size: -
J gene: TRBJ2-7
D gene: TRBD1
CDR3 protein: CASRVAGGGNEQYF
CDR3 DNA: TGTGCCAGCAGGGTGGCAGGGGGCGGAAACGAGCAGTACTTC

V gene: TRBV10-3
clone size: -
J gene: TRBJ1-3
D gene: -
CDR3 protein: CAISEEISGNTIYF
CDR3 DNA: TGTGCCATCAGTGAGGAGATCTCTGGAAACACCATATATTTT

V gene: TRBV14
clone size: -
J gene: TRBJ1-5
D gene: -
CDR3 protein: CASSRRINRETQPQHF
CDR3 DNA: TGTGCCAGCAGCCGTAGAATCAACAGGGAGACTCAGCCCCAGCATTTT

V gene: TRBV7-9
clone size: -
J gene: TRBJ1-2
D gene: TRBD1
CDR3 protein: CASSPGQGAIYGYTF
CDR3 DNA: TGTGCCAGCAGCCCCGGACAGGGGGCAATCTATGGCTACACCTTC

V gene: TRBV10-3
clone size: once
J gene: TRBJ1-2
D gene: TRBD1
CDR3 protein: CAISEGTGVNYGYTF
CDR3 DNA: TGTGCCATCAGTGAGGGGACAGGGGTTAACTATGGCTACACCTTC

V gene: TRBV5-4
clone size: -
J gene: TRBJ1-1
D gene: -
CDR3 protein: CASTEWGSTEAFF
CDR3 DNA: TGTGCCAGCACCGAATGGGGGTCCACTGAAGCTTTCTTT

V gene: TRBV27
clone size: few
J gene: TRBJ2-7
D gene: -
CDR3 protein: CASSYGVHRDVTYEQYF
CDR3 DNA: TGTGCCAGCAGTTATGGGGTCCACAGGGACGTTACCTACGAGCAGTACTTC

V gene: TRBV10-3
clone size: -
J gene: TRBJ2-3
D gene: TRBD2
CDR3 protein: CAISGRGLAGASASTDTQYF
CDR3 DNA: TGTGCCATCAGCGGCAGGGGGCTAGCGGGGGCCTCTGCTAGCACAGATACGCAGTATTTT

V gene: TRBV6-5
clone size: -
J gene: TRBJ1-5
D gene: -
CDR3 protein: CASSYSKDSNQPQHF
CDR3 DNA: TGTGCCAGCAGTTACTCGAAGGATAGCAATCAGCCCCAGCATTTT

V gene: TRBV4-1
clone size: -
J gene: TRBJ1-1
D gene: -
CDR3 protein: CASSQDHSGYGMNTEAFF
CDR3 DNA: TGCGCCAGCAGCCAAGATCATTCAGGGTATGGGATGAACACTGAAGCTTTCTTT

V gene: TRBV10-2
clone size: once
J gene: TRBJ1-1
D gene: -
CDR3 protein: CASSEQTRNTEAFF
CDR3 DNA: TGCGCCAGCAGTGAACAGACAAGGAACACTGAAGCTTTCTTT

V gene: TRBV27
clone size: -
J gene: TRBJ2-5
D gene: -
CDR3 protein: CASSLYPLETQYF
CDR3 DNA: TGTGCCAGCAGTTTATACCCCTTGGAGACCCAGTACTTC